This is a list of T cell receptor beta chains from one sample in a study of shared clonotypes between healthy human individuals. This table comes from immunoSEQ multiplex PCR, and its TCRdb copy is limited to in-frame clones, with some not included. The sample contains a few million clones, more than 80% of which appear only once. Sequenced: naive CD4+ T cells from PBMCs. These receptor sequences come from a man in his late teens or twenties in good health. Some clones in this sample may be carry-over from other donors' samples. Each CDR3 is given with its conserved first and last residue. D genes are given only for firm matches. The size field is filled for only some rows; it gives once, few, many or a size class.

J gene,clone size,D gene,V gene,CDR3 protein,CDR3 DNA
TRBJ2-7,few,TRBD1,TRBV5-1,CASSQVPRTGPYSYEQYF,TGCGCCAGCAGTCAAGTCCCCCGGACAGGCCCTTACTCCTACGAGCAGTACTTC
TRBJ2-1,-,-,TRBV11-3,CASSFYRYNEQFF,TGTGCCAGCAGCTTTTACAGGTACAATGAGCAGTTCTTC
TRBJ2-1,-,-,TRBV7-3,CASSYRTHGEQFF,TGTGCCAGCAGCTATAGGACTCATGGAGAGCAGTTCTTC
TRBJ1-2,-,-,TRBV27,CASSFGQPNYGYTF,TGTGCCAGCAGTTTTGGGCAGCCAAACTATGGCTACACCTTC
TRBJ1-2,-,-,TRBV28,CASGGTYGYTF,TGTGCCAGCGGGGGGACCTATGGCTACACCTTC
TRBJ2-5,-,TRBD2,TRBV4-1,CASSQVEGGRQETQYF,TGCGCCAGCAGCCAAGTGGAAGGCGGGAGGCAAGAGACCCAGTACTTC
TRBJ1-3,-,-,TRBV28,CASSYHGQSSGNTIYF,TGTGCCAGCAGTTACCATGGCCAGAGCTCTGGAAACACCATATATTTT
TRBJ1-4,-,-,TRBV4-1,CASSPSPLRREKLFF,TGCGCCAGCAGCCCGTCCCCGCTGAGGAGGGAAAAACTGTTTTTT
TRBJ2-6,-,-,TRBV15,CATSRDKDRLNPGANVLTF,TGTGCCACCAGCAGAGATAAGGACAGACTCAACCCTGGGGCCAACGTCCTGACTTTC
TRBJ2-5,-,-,TRBV7-2,CASSLVSGVETQYF,TGTGCCAGCAGCTTAGTATCAGGGGTTGAGACCCAGTACTTC
TRBJ1-5,-,-,TRBV19,CASSTGAGLTSPQHF,TGTGCCAGTAGTACCGGAGCAGGGCTCACCTCGCCCCAGCATTTT
TRBJ2-7,-,-,TRBV28,CASSFYQRPYEQYF,TGTGCCAGCAGTTTCTATCAGAGACCCTACGAGCAGTACTTC
TRBJ2-2,-,-,TRBV18,CASSPKQGNTGELFF,TGTGCCAGCTCACCAAAACAGGGGAACACCGGGGAGCTGTTTTTT
TRBJ2-7,-,-,TRBV28,CASSTPQGRGYEQYF,TGTGCCAGCAGCACCCCACAGGGGAGGGGCTACGAGCAGTACTTC
TRBJ1-1,-,-,TRBV18,CASSPEVATEAFF,TGTGCCAGCTCACCAGAGGTCGCCACTGAAGCTTTCTTT
TRBJ1-5,-,-,TRBV7-8,CASSQRDIRNQPQHF,TGTGCCAGCAGCCAGCGGGACATTCGCAATCAGCCCCAGCATTTT
TRBJ2-7,-,TRBD2,TRBV4-1,CASSPQPRAGGPYEQYF,TGCGCCAGCAGCCCCCAGCCCAGGGCGGGAGGCCCCTACGAGCAGTACTTC
TRBJ2-1,-,TRBD2,TRBV7-8,CASSFGRGPYNEQFF,TGTGCCAGCAGCTTTGGGAGGGGTCCCTACAATGAGCAGTTCTTC
TRBJ1-2,-,-,TRBV6-5,CASSYSADPYGYTF,TGTGCCAGCAGTTACTCGGCAGACCCCTATGGCTACACCTTC
TRBJ1-2,-,-,TRBV5-1,CASSLEGGYTF,TGCGCCAGCAGCCTCGAGGGTGGCTACACCTTC
TRBJ2-1,-,-,TRBV5-1,CASSSGIRGDEQFF,TGCGCCAGCAGCTCGGGAATCCGGGGCGATGAGCAGTTCTTC
TRBJ1-3,-,-,TRBV19,CASSIGPFWDTIYF,TGTGCCAGTAGTATCGGCCCTTTCTGGGACACCATATATTTT
TRBJ1-1,-,-,TRBV29-1,CSVATTATGGDAEAFF,TGCAGCGTTGCAACTACCGCGACAGGAGGGGACGCTGAAGCTTTCTTT
TRBJ1-5,-,TRBD1,TRBV15,CATSRGQGGKPQHF,TGTGCCACCAGCAGGGGACAGGGAGGTAAGCCCCAGCATTTT
TRBJ1-2,-,TRBD1,TRBV5-1,CASSLDRGALGYTF,TGCGCCAGCAGCTTGGACAGGGGGGCCCTAGGCTACACCTTC
TRBJ2-7,-,-,TRBV2,CASSDQGLAYEQYF,TGTGCCAGCAGTGACCAGGGACTCGCCTACGAGCAGTACTTC
TRBJ2-1,-,TRBD2,TRBV27,CASSLRTSGHNEQFF,TGTGCCAGCAGTCTAAGGACTAGCGGCCACAATGAGCAGTTCTTC
TRBJ2-1,-,-,TRBV4-1,CASSLGTVTTYNEQFF,TGCGCCAGCAGCCTCGGTACAGTTACTACCTACAATGAGCAGTTCTTC
TRBJ2-5,-,TRBD2,TRBV25-1,CASSRGLAGGGETQYF,TGTGCCAGCAGCCGGGGACTAGCGGGAGGCGGGGAGACCCAGTACTTC
TRBJ2-6,-,-,TRBV30,CAWIGHGSGANVLTF,TGTGCCTGGATTGGACACGGCTCTGGGGCCAACGTCCTGACTTTC
TRBJ2-1,-,TRBD2,TRBV9,CASSVGSGRPNEQFF,TGTGCCAGCAGCGTGGGTAGCGGGAGACCCAATGAGCAGTTCTTC
TRBJ1-1,-,TRBD1,TRBV6-1,CATPRTGLDEAFF,TGTGCCACTCCGCGGACAGGGCTTGATGAAGCTTTCTTT
TRBJ2-7,-,-,TRBV5-1,CASSLAFASTYEQYF,TGCGCCAGCAGCTTGGCCTTTGCTAGCACTTACGAGCAGTACTTC
TRBJ1-1,-,-,TRBV11-2,CASSLFMPPAFF,TGTGCCAGCAGCTTATTCATGCCACCAGCTTTCTTT
TRBJ2-1,once,TRBD2,TRBV7-8,CASSLDGTSGRASYNEQFF,TGTGCCAGCAGCTTAGACGGGACTAGCGGGAGGGCCTCCTACAATGAGCAGTTCTTC
TRBJ2-3,once,TRBD2,TRBV14,CASSTRLAGSPDTQYF,TGTGCCAGCAGCACCCGACTAGCGGGAAGTCCAGATACGCAGTATTTT
TRBJ1-1,-,-,TRBV25-1,CASSEMGTLNTEAFF,TGTGCCAGCAGTGAAATGGGCACTCTGAACACTGAAGCTTTCTTT
TRBJ1-2,-,TRBD1,TRBV6-6,CASSGTGDRGSGYTF,TGTGCCAGCAGCGGTACCGGGGACAGGGGGTCTGGCTACACCTTC